The T cell receptor beta chain described here comes from a study of T-cell reconstitution after alpha-beta-depleted transplantation in children. This clonotype was seen a few times. As it was prepared, the TCRbeta library received unique molecular identifiers. TCRdb reprocessed the PCR reads with MiXCR, giving one entry per CDR3 protein. The sample lists about 540,000 distinct CDR3 sequences, about 18% occurring once. Germline CDR1 and CDR2: SEHNR and FQNEAQ (reference sequence). V lost 1 base to trimming and J lost 5 bases; unmatched junction nucleotides: 8. CDR3 length: 16 amino acids. This sample comprised PBMCs from the stem cell graft donor, obtained from the stem cell graft. The chain employs TRBV7-9 and TRBJ1-5; TRBD1 matches at 7 bases. This sequence originates from a human donor who donated a stem cell graft to a child with acute lymphoblastic leukemia. The CDR3 bases are TGTGCCAGCAGCTTAGTTAGCAGGGGGATAGATCAGCCCCAGCATTTT. Translation gives CASSLVSRGIDQPQHF.